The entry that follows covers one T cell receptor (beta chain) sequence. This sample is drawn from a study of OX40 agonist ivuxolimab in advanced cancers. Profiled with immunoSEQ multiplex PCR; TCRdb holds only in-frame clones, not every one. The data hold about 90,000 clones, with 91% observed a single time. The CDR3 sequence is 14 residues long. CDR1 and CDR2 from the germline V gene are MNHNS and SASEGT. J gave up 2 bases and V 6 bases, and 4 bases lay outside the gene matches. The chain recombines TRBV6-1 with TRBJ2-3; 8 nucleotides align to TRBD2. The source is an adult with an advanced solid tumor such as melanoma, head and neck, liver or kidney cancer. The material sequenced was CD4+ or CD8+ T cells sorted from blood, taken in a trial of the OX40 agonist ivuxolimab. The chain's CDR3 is CASSRAGVTDTQYF. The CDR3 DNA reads TGTGCCAGCAGCCGAGCGGGGGTCACAGATACGCAGTATTTT.